This TCR beta chain was profiled in a study of cytomegalovirus exposure and HLA in healthy donors. Overall study findings and caveats: Sequencing probably produced one cluster of sequence variants that were highly shared. Several of the most significant clusters were apparently associated with common viral pathogens in a later analysis. Using a false discovery rate of 0.05, a later analysis showed that roughly 16,000 TCR beta sequences were associated with HLA alleles.

This clone was detected only once. The antigen remains unidentified. Between the trimmed V and J ends, which lost 0 bases and 4 bases, there was a span of 9 bases. The CDR3 runs 14 residues. In germline, CDR1 is SGHNT, CDR2 YYREEE (reference sequence). The PCR contained 60 Vbeta and 13 Jbeta primers. Per the authors' pipeline: Approximately 12 million of 70 million to 80 million unique TCR beta chains were shared, per a later count. Generated by immunoSEQ multiplex PCR, the TCRdb table keeps only in-frame clones and is missing some. Clonal size and the V and J genes are those of that table, whereas D and trimming came from the DNA. The data hold roughly 150,000 clones, with 70% to 90% observed a single time.

The sample consisted of PBMCs. The chain recombines TRBV5-4 with TRBJ2-3; D is perhaps TRBD2 (6 bases). This TCR was recovered from a woman under 30 in good health and CMV-seronegative. The CDR3 sequence: CASSLGLDPDTQYF. As DNA, the CDR3 is TGTGCCAGCAGCTTGGGACTAGATCCAGATACGCAGTATTTT.